This T cell receptor beta chain was documented in a study of identical twins. Study-wide results and limits: Within monozygotic twins, out-of-frame TCR alpha sharing was underestimated by the models. Invariant MAIT and iNKT cells are populations that could partly confound zero-insertion analyses. Out-of-frame beta chain sequences displayed weaker excess sharing between twins.

Each CDR3 protein gets one entry after TCRdb re-called the 5' RACE reads with MiXCR. The data hold approximately 220,000 distinct CDR3 sequences, with around 8.1% observed a single time. The ends lost 5 bases at V and 5 bases at J; junction bases unmatched: 23. CDR3 size: 20 residues. At least ten counts were recorded for this clonotype. Its antigen is undetermined. This sample also belongs to another study, concerning yellow fever vaccine responses in identical twins. From that study: As reported, the vaccine T cell response of twins seemed partly convergent and partly personalized.

The receptor was isolated from a woman younger than 35 in good health. The sequencing input was memory (CD45RO+) T cells sorted from blood. The chain couples TRBV12-3 or TRBV12-4 to TRBJ2-1; 8 positions agree with TRBD2. The CDR3 nucleotides are TGTGCCAGCAGTCGAATTTTTAGGGGTGCAGCGGGAGTTTCTGACAATGAGCAGTTCTTC. It is translated as CASSRIFRGAAGVSDNEQFF.